One sample yielded the 25 T cell receptor beta chains listed below, sequenced in a study of blood T cell repertoires in COVID-19. Clones were sequenced by immunoSEQ multiplex PCR, and TCRdb holds only the in-frame ones, with some missing. The data contain about 350,000 clones, roughly 90% of them seen just once; the ten biggest clones take up over 1%. Sequencing input: PBMCs or T cells enriched from blood (not recorded which). Every receptor here comes from a woman between 25 and 40 years old who had been exposed to COVID-19.

The chain employs TRBV9 and TRBJ2-1, with 11 nucleotides matching TRBD2. Trimming at V came to 4 bases and at J to 5 bases, leaving 11 bases not matched to a gene. This CDR3 comprises 17 residues. Per germline, CDR1 SGDLS and CDR2 YYNGEE. This CDR3 is CASSPRPTSGTHNEQFF. CDR3 bases: TGTGCCAGCAGCCCCCGGCCGACTAGCGGGACCCACAATGAGCAGTTCTTC. The complete variable domain, with remaining parts taken from reference TRBV9 and TRBJ2-1, reads DSGVTQTPKHLITATGQRVTLRCSPRSGDLSVYWYQQSLDQGLQFLIQYYNGEERAKGNILERFSAQQFPDLHSELNLSSLELGDSALYFCASSPRPTSGTHNEQFFGPGTRLTVL.

The chain has TRBV25-1 and TRBJ1-6, with TRBD1 matching 8 bases. The CDR3 runs 15 residues. J was trimmed by 6 bases and V by 6 bases; bases with no gene match: 7. CDR1 MGHDK and CDR2 SYGVNS come from the germline V gene. The CDR3 loop reads CASRRMTGVNSPLHF. For the CDR3, the DNA is TGTGCCAGCAGACGAATGACAGGGGTTAATTCACCCCTCCACTTT.

The J gene is TRBJ2-7, the V gene TRBV6-5; 9 bases map to TRBD2. CDR1 is MNHEY and CDR2 is SVGAGI in the germline V gene. Trimming took 0 bases from V and 7 from J; bases not matched to a gene: 7. This CDR3 has 15 residues. The CDR3 DNA follows: TGTGCCAGCAGTTACTCAATAGCGGGAGTGTCTGAGCAGTACTTC. This encodes CASSYSIAGVSEQYF.

The V call is TRBV9, the J call TRBJ2-7, with TRBD2 as a possible D gene (5 bases). The CDR3 runs 16 residues. Germline V lookup: CDR1 SGDLS, CDR2 YYNGEE. V was clipped by 0 bases and J by 3 bases, with 16 bases between them. CDR3 amino acids: CASSVGWEWSYYEQYF. DNA of the CDR3: TGTGCCAGCAGCGTAGGTTGGGAGTGGAGCTACTACGAGCAGTACTTC.

This chain uses TRBV18 with TRBJ2-3; 10 bases agree with TRBD1. This CDR3 contains 17 residues. Trimming removed 0 bases from V and 2 bases from J; junction bases left unmatched: 5. Germline V lookup: CDR1 KGHSH, CDR2 LQKENI. CDR3 nucleotides: TGTGCCAGCTCACCACCGGACAGGGGGTGGACCACAGATACGCAGTATTTT. Encoded protein: CASSPPDRGWTTDTQYF. The full variable domain, rest sourced from reference TRBV18 and TRBJ2-3, is NAGVMQNPRHLVRRRGQEARLRCSPMKGHSHVYWYRQLPEEGLKFMVYLQKENIIDESGMPKERFSAEFPKEGPSILRIQQVVRGDSAAYFCASSPPDRGWTTDTQYFGPGTRLTVL.

The chain carries TRBV5-1 and TRBJ1-3; the D is unclear. This CDR3 has 14 residues. V lost 4 bases and J 1 base, leaving 9 bases between the germline ends. Germline assignment: CDR1 SGHRS and CDR2 YFSETQ. The CDR3 region is CASSPAGSGNTIYF. The CDR3 DNA reads as TGCGCCAGCAGCCCCGCGGGTTCTGGAAACACCATATATTTT.

The rearrangement uses TRBV13 and TRBJ1-3; D is undetermined. V lost 5 bases to trimming and J lost 6 bases, with 11 bases between them. The CDR3 extends over 13 amino acids. The germline CDR1 and CDR2 sequences are PRHDT and FYEKMQ (reference sequence). The CDR3 coding sequence is TGTGCCAGCAGCGTATCAGGTCCAAACACCATATATTTT. Translation gives CASSVSGPNTIYF.

V usage is TRBV7-9 and J usage is TRBJ1-5; D is perhaps TRBD1 (5 bases). Germline loops: CDR1 SEHNR, CDR2 FQNEAQ (reference sequence). This CDR3 is 15 amino acids long. Trimming shortened V by 2 bases and J by 8 bases, and 16 bases separated the two germline ends. The CDR3 coding sequence is TGTGCCAGCAGCTTATACCAGGGCCCGAGTGAGCCCCAGCATTTT. Its protein is CASSLYQGPSEPQHF. The complete variable domain, with remaining parts taken from reference TRBV7-9 and TRBJ1-5, reads DTGVSQNPRHKITKRGQNVTFRCDPISEHNRLYWYRQTLGQGPEFLTYFQNEAQLEKSRLLSDRFSAERPKGSFSTLEIQRTEQGDSAMYLCASSLYQGPSEPQHFGDGTRLSIL.

The chain has TRBV11-3 and TRBJ2-6; D ambiguous. CDR1 and CDR2 (germline): SGHNT, YENEEA. V lost 2 bases and J lost 1, with 6 bases in between. The CDR3 has 15 residues. As DNA, the CDR3 is TGTGCCAGCAGCTTATTGAGTTCTGGGGCCAACGTCCTGACTTTC. Protein product: CASSLLSSGANVLTF.

The rearrangement joins TRBV11-2 to TRBJ2-1; a possible D gene is TRBD2 (6 bases). The length of the CDR3 is 18 residues. CDR1 and CDR2 (germline): SGHAT, FQNNGV. V was pared by 4 bases and J by 5 bases, with 24 bases between. CDR3 protein: CASSSQRDVWRENNEQFF. As DNA, the CDR3 is TGTGCCAGCAGCTCCCAAAGGGATGTGTGGCGGGAAAACAATGAGCAGTTCTTC.

The chain combines TRBV25-1 with TRBJ2-7, with TRBD2 matching 7 bases. The CDR3 sequence is 14 residues long. Unmatched junction bases numbered 6, after V lost 4 bases and J lost 3 bases. Germline V lookup: CDR1 MGHDK, CDR2 SYGVNS. The CDR3 is CASSGGRGVYEQYF. The CDR3, as DNA: TGTGCCAGCAGTGGAGGGAGGGGCGTCTACGAGCAGTACTTC.

V usage is TRBV2 and J usage is TRBJ1-1; 8 nucleotides line up with TRBD1. V lost 5 bases and J lost 2; bases outside the gene matches: 4. CDR3 length: 14 residues. Germline CDR1 SNHLY, CDR2 FYNNEI. This CDR3 reads CASSNQGANTEAFF. The CDR3 region has the DNA TGTGCCAGCAGTAACCAGGGGGCAAACACTGAAGCTTTCTTT.

This chain links TRBV12-3 or TRBV12-4 with TRBJ1-5; D gene unclear. The germline V and J ends were trimmed by 6 bases and 8 bases, with 14 bases remaining between them. The CDR3 contains 13 residues. CDR3: CASRAGLGEPQHF. The CDR3 nucleotides read TGTGCCAGCAGAGCGGGTCTCGGGGAGCCCCAGCATTTT.

This clone was found once. The rearrangement uses TRBV6-5 and TRBJ1-4, with D hard to call. V was cut by 9 bases and J by 4 bases, with 15 bases left in between. This CDR3 is 14 amino acids long. Per the germline V gene, CDR1 is MNHEY and CDR2 is SVGAGI. CDR3 DNA sequence: TGTGCCAGTAAAGGTGGCAGCGTTAATGAAAAACTGTTTTTT. Residues: CASKGGSVNEKLFF.

This clone was found a few times. V is TRBV9 and J is TRBJ2-2; 10 bases line up with TRBD2. V trimming: 4 bases; J trimming: 6 bases; junction bases outside the gene matches: 15. CDR1 and CDR2 from the germline V gene are SGDLS and YYNGEE. The CDR3 sequence is 18 residues long. Here the CDR3 DNA reads TGTGCCAGCAGCATCACCGGGACTAGCGCCTCTGGGCCCGGGGAGCTGTTTTTT. It encodes CASSITGTSASGPGELFF.

The gene calls are TRBV11-3 and TRBJ1-6; 8 nucleotides align to TRBD1. After removal of 0 bases from V and 8 bases from J, the junction contained 9 bases not matched to a gene. The CDR3 has 17 amino acids. The germline CDR1 and CDR2 sequences are SGHNT and YENEEA. CDR3 in amino acids: CASSLDLPGRGHSPLHF. CDR3 DNA sequence: TGTGCCAGCAGCTTAGACCTACCGGGCAGGGGGCATTCACCCCTCCACTTT.

The rearrangement uses TRBV19 and TRBJ1-1; the D is unclear. Between the trimmed V and J ends, which lost 6 bases and 5 bases, there was a span of 16 bases. The CDR3 has 14 residues. Germline assignment: CDR1 LNHDA and CDR2 SQIVND (reference sequence). The CDR3 region is CASRGWRVRTEAFF. The CDR3 DNA is TGTGCCAGTAGGGGTTGGAGGGTGAGGACTGAAGCTTTCTTT. The whole variable domain, remainder taken from reference TRBV19 and TRBJ1-1, is DGGITQSPKYLFRKEGQNVTLSCEQNLNHDAMYWYRQDPGQGLRLIYYSQIVNDFQKGDIAEGYSVSREKKESFPLTVTSAQKNPTAFYLCASRGWRVRTEAFFGQGTRLTVV.

CDR3 loop: CASSLSSGTMGYTF. In nucleotides, the CDR3 is TGTGCCAGCAGTTTATCATCCGGGACTATGGGCTACACCTTC. The chain combines TRBV28 with TRBJ1-2, with a tentative D call TRBD1 (5 bases). This CDR3 has 14 amino acids. Germline CDR1 and CDR2: MDHEN and SYDVKM. The V end was cut by 1 base, the J end by 8 bases, with 14 bases between.

This chain joins TRBV10-3 and TRBJ2-7; possibly TRBD2 for D (5 bases). The CDR3 length is 15 residues. The V and J ends lost 2 bases and 2 bases respectively, with 13 bases between them. CDR1 and CDR2 (germline): ENHRY, SYGVKD. This CDR3 reads CAISEPPSGTYEQYF. Written as DNA, the CDR3 is TGTGCCATCAGTGAGCCGCCGAGCGGAACCTACGAGCAGTACTTC.

V usage is TRBV28 and J usage is TRBJ1-4; D remains unclear. The V gene lost 3 bases and the J gene lost 5 bases, with 19 bases spanning the gap. The CDR3 contains 17 residues. The V gene's germline CDR1 is MDHEN and CDR2 SYDVKM. This chain's CDR3 is CASSLPLRQALNEKLFF. In DNA form, the CDR3 reads TGTGCCAGCAGTTTGCCCCTCCGACAAGCATTGAATGAAAAACTGTTTTTT. The variable domain in full, completed from reference TRBV28 and TRBJ1-4, reads DVKVTQSSRYLVKRTGEKVFLECVQDMDHENMFWYRQDPGLGLRLIYFSYDVKMKEKGDIPEGYSVSREKKERFSLILESASTNQTSMYLCASSLPLRQALNEKLFFGSGTQLSVL.

The gene calls are TRBV3-1 (or the pseudogene TRBV3-2) and TRBJ2-7, with D possibly being TRBD1 (5 bases). Trimming stripped 4 bases from V and 3 bases from J, with 10 bases between. CDR1 is LGHDT and CDR2 is YNNKEL in the germline V gene (reference sequence). The CDR3 extends over 13 amino acids. The CDR3 region is CASSPQGDYEQYF. Written as DNA, the CDR3 is TGTGCCAGCAGCCCTCAAGGGGACTACGAGCAGTACTTC.

CDR3 nucleotide sequence: TGTGCCAGCAGCCCCGGGACAGGGCCCCTAATGTTTTTT. Translated: CASSPGTGPLMFF. V gene TRBV9 combines with J gene TRBJ1-4, with 9 bases that match TRBD1. Trimming cost V 4 bases and J 15 bases; bases outside gene matches: 10. Looked up from germline, CDR1 is SGDLS and CDR2 is YYNGEE. The CDR3 is 13 residues long.

This clone has only one observation. The chain links TRBV24-1 to TRBJ2-1; D is possibly TRBD2 (6 bases). CDR1 is KGHDR and CDR2 is SFDVKD in the germline V gene. CDR3 length: 17 amino acids. V dropped 0 bases and J dropped 7 bases, with 18 bases sitting between them. Written as DNA, the CDR3 is TGTGCCACCAGTGATTTGTCTGCGGGGCGAAGCCGGAATGAGCAGTTCTTC. Translating it yields CATSDLSAGRSRNEQFF.

The V call is TRBV28, the J call TRBJ2-7, with 7 bases that match TRBD2. J gave up 6 bases and V 6 bases, and 11 bases lay outside the gene matches. CDR1 and CDR2 (germline): MDHEN, SYDVKM. The CDR3 extends over 14 amino acids. CDR3 nucleotide sequence: TGTGCCAGCAGCCTGGGACTACGGATTCTCGAGCAGTACTTC. Translated: CASSLGLRILEQYF.

V usage is TRBV27 and J usage is TRBJ2-7; tentatively, D is TRBD2 (5 bases). The germline gives CDR1 MNHEY, CDR2 SMNVEV (reference sequence). V lost 0 bases to trimming and J lost 5 bases, with 14 bases between them. The CDR3 length is 15 residues. The DNA for the CDR3 is TGTGCCAGCAGTTTATCGACGGGAAGTTTTAACGAGCAGTACTTC. This gives the protein CASSLSTGSFNEQYF.